These 9 T cell receptor beta chains originate from one sample sequenced in a study of identical twins (dated by TCRdb to 2015 to 2016). Libraries came from 5' RACE. The sequencer was an Illumina HiSeq 2000. The public sequencing data were trimmed at Q25 with fastp and processed into clonotypes with MiXCR by TCRdb, which kept only in-frame beta chains. One record per CDR3 amino acid sequence lists the most common genes and DNA. The sample profile shows about 240,000 distinct CDR3 sequences; about 10% of them were found once. Of the sample, roughly 10% falls within the top ten clones. Sequencing input: memory T cells sorted from blood. The sample's cell subset or site label is to be understood as: CD45RO+ enriched T cells. The source is a man aged 50 to 59 in good health.

This clonotype was counted many times. This sequence joins TRBV29-1 and TRBJ2-7; TRBD2 aligns across 7 bases. V shed 7 bases and J 0 bases; nucleotides not matched to a gene: 3. The CDR3 is made up of 12 amino acids. Germline V CDR1 and CDR2: SQVTM, ANQGSEA. The CDR3 sequence: CSASGTSYEQYF. DNA for the CDR3: TGCAGCGCTAGCGGAACCTCCTACGAGCAGTACTTC.

This clonotype was found a few times. The chain links TRBV4-2 to TRBJ2-7, with 7 bases matching TRBD1. CDR1 is LGHNA, CDR2 YNFKEQ, per germline. CDR3 length: 17 residues. V gave up 0 bases and J gave up 6 bases; unmatched junction bases: 14. CDR3 coding DNA: TGTGCCAGCAGCCAAGATCCGATGGGAAAGGGGGCCAGCGAGCAGTACTTC. Residues: CASSQDPMGKGASEQYF.

This clonotype was detected ten times or more. J is TRBJ2-1 and V is TRBV19; D possibly corresponds to TRBD2 (5 bases). Germline V CDR1 and CDR2: LNHDA, SQIVND (reference sequence). V lost 3 bases to trimming and J lost 6 bases, with 18 bases between them. This CDR3 region has 16 residues. The CDR3 DNA reads TGTGCCAGTAGTATTACCACCTTTGCGGGCTCCAATGAGCAGTTCTTC. The encoded protein is CASSITTFAGSNEQFF.

This chain's CDR3 is CASSLPASNYGYTF. Written as DNA, the CDR3 is TGTGCCAGCAGTCTCCCGGCGTCCAACTATGGCTACACCTTC. The chain uses TRBV28 and TRBJ1-2; no reliable D call. V shed 5 bases and J shed 2 bases, with 12 bases lying between them. The germline CDR1 and CDR2 sequences are MDHEN and SYDVKM. This CDR3 has 14 amino acids.

This clonotype was counted at least ten times. The chain recombines TRBV7-2 with TRBJ2-1; 12 bases fit TRBD1. The germline V gene encodes CDR1 SGHTA and CDR2 FQGNSA. After removal of 3 bases from V and 7 bases from J, the junction contained 10 bases not matched to a gene. CDR3 size: 17 residues. The CDR3 protein is CASSFPGTGGTLNEQFF. The CDR3 DNA is TGTGCCAGCAGCTTTCCCGGGACAGGGGGCACACTGAATGAGCAGTTCTTC.

This clonotype was seen more than once but under ten times. A much larger clone lies a single base off, so this may be a read error. The rearrangement uses TRBV6-2 or TRBV6-3 and TRBJ1-1; D is unclear. There are 15 residues in the CDR3. The V end lost 4 bases, the J end lost 1 base, and 13 bases lay between the germline ends. The germline V gene has CDR1 MNHEY and CDR2 SVGEGT. The CDR3 DNA reads as TGTGCCAGCAGTTCCCCCGGACTCTCGAACACTGAAGCTTTCTTT. This translates into CASSSPGLSNTEAFF.

As concerns this clonotype: The junction departs from germline at one end; a sequencing error may be responsible. The chain uses TRBV6-1 and TRBJ2-3, with TRBD1 identical over 7 bases. Germline CDR1 and CDR2: MNHNS and SASEGT. This CDR3 region has 13 residues. CDR3 protein: CATSMTGRDTQYF. The DNA for the CDR3 is TGTGCCACCAGTATGACAGGGCGAGATACGCAGTATTTT.

V gene TRBV3-1 combines with J gene TRBJ2-4; no reliable D call. CDR1 is LGHDT, CDR2 YNNKEL, per germline (reference sequence). The CDR3 totals 13 residues. Trimming removed 0 bases from V and 4 bases from J, with 4 bases in between. CDR3 DNA sequence: TGTGCCAGCAGCCAAGACTATAAAAACATTCAGTACTTC. It translates to CASSQDYKNIQYF.

At least ten counts were recorded for this clonotype. The rearrangement uses TRBV12-3 or TRBV12-4 and TRBJ2-2, with 9 bases matching TRBD2. The CDR3 covers 14 residues. J was trimmed by 4 bases and V by 6 bases; bases with no gene match: 3. Here the CDR3 reads CASSPLAGTGELFF. The CDR3 DNA reads TGTGCCAGCAGCCCACTAGCGGGCACCGGGGAGCTGTTTTTT.